This TCR beta chain comes out of a study of blood T cell repertoires in COVID-19. This CDR3 has 11 residues. Measured with immunoSEQ multiplex PCR; TCRdb has only the in-frame clones, and not every one. The repertoire holds roughly 230,000 clones, with about 86% as singletons. Sequencing was done on a sample of peripheral blood. J is TRBJ2-7 and V is TRBV21-1; the table's D gene call, TRBD2, was not cross checked with the DNA. TRBV21-1 is described as a pseudogene. The source is a man between 40 and 49 years old with active or convalescent COVID-19. CDR3 in amino acids: CASSKIVAQYF. The CDR3 nucleotides read TGTGCCAGCAGCAAAATTGTAGCGCAGTACTTC.